This T cell receptor beta chain was retrieved from a study of OX40 agonist ivuxolimab in advanced cancers. In terms of the full investigation: The costimulatory receptor OX40 (CD134) was targeted by ivuxolimab, a fully human IgG2 agonistic monoclonal antibody. Prior anti-PD-1, anti-PD-L1 or anti-CTLA-4 therapy was permitted, and 40% of dose-escalation patients had received checkpoint inhibitors. In the dose-escalation cohort, roughly four fifths of patients were male, and the mean age was roughly 60 years, with a range of 23 to 79. Of the approximately 50 dose-escalation patients, hepatocellular carcinoma was present in about 20, melanoma in around 15, renal cell carcinoma in 9 and head and neck cancer in 9. Partial responses occurred in three dose-escalation patients: two with cutaneous melanoma and one with hepatocellular carcinoma. Intravenous ivuxolimab was administered to patients every 2 weeks at six dose levels: 0.01, 0.1, 0.3, 1.5, 3 and 10 mg/kg. The point of sequencing TCRbeta in the periphery was to test whether ivuxolimab changed TCR sequence diversity and drove clonal T-cell expansion. The paper reports the monotherapy dose-escalation portion (N of about 54 patients) of the phase I ivuxolimab trial.

Genomic DNA was extracted from sorted cells for sequencing of the TCRbeta CDR3 region. The immunoSEQ Assay was used for sequencing of TCRbeta CDR3 regions. The table comes from immuneACCESS by way of TCRdb, which keeps in-frame sequences with V and J called. Part of the clones is missing from these tables; in studies checked, under half for an unresolved V gene and the rest for unknown reasons. This sample lists around 19,000 clones; more than 75% were detected once. Less than 25% of the sample belongs to the ten largest clones. As regards this clone: The antigen this receptor binds is unknown. The sample holds no much larger clone one base away, and base qualities are not on file.

The trial excluded patients who had a history of autoimmune disease or who were on systemic immunosuppression. In every dose cohort, peripheral blood was drawn for TCR sequencing at baseline, cycle 4 day 1, and cycle 7 day 1. The samples were taken from a phase I, first-in-human, multicenter, open-label dose-escalation trial of ivuxolimab. The trial enrolled adults with locally advanced or metastatic head and neck squamous cell, hepatocellular, melanoma or renal cell carcinoma. Before TCR sequencing, CD4+ T cells and CD8+ T cells were sorted from peripheral blood as separate populations. Summary of the overall study and its limitations: Clonal expansion of both CD4+ and CD8+ blood T cells was observed from baseline to week 6 at doses 0.1 to 3.0 mg/kg. On average, CD8+ T cells showed more expanded clones than CD4+ T cells after ivuxolimab. The antigen specificity of the clonally expanded peripheral T cells was not determined. In the 0.1-3.0 mg/kg groups, partial responders had among the lowest normalized peripheral clonal expansion, particularly in CD8+ T cells. Low levels of normalized T-cell clonal expansion were also seen in some patients who did not respond.

The receptor was isolated from an adult with an advanced solid tumor such as melanoma, head and neck, liver or kidney cancer. The sequencing used CD4+ or CD8+ T cells sorted from blood, collected in a trial of the OX40 agonist ivuxolimab.

This receptor has the CDR3 CASSLPPSGASTDTQYF. In nucleotides, the sequence is TGTGCCAGCAGCTTACCCCCTAGCGGGGCCAGCACAGATACGCAGTATTTT. The V and J genes are TRBV7-3 and TRBJ2-3; 9 bases in between match TRBD2. CDR1 and CDR2 are read off the germline V gene as SGHTA and FQGTGA. The CDR3 measures 17 amino acids from cysteine to phenylalanine. Solely the CDR3 DNA is kept, with 51 bases framed from the first base. Unmatched junction bases come to 6, with V trimmed by 2 bases and J by 0 bases.